The TCR beta chain described here comes from a study of T cell repertoires in cytomegalovirus infection. Study context: Indications came from public TCR beta signatures; they pointed to CMV infection and to a matching HLA type.

As for this clonotype: Its target is not known.

CDR1 is SGHVS, CDR2 FQNEAQ, per germline. The CDR3 contains 13 residues. With 11 bases removed from V and 4 bases from J, the gap between germline ends came to 15 bases. Study-wide points: HLA-C-restricted, CMV-specific TCR beta clonotypes were dominant ex vivo.

TCRdb reprocessed the reads via MiXCR and lists one record per CDR3 protein. The sample shows around 490,000 distinct CDR3 sequences, about 25% of them seen only once. The V and J genes are TRBV7-8 and TRBJ1-5, with D unresolved. Material for sequencing was PBMCs. This receptor was taken from a human donor in good health (CMV status not recorded). Some clones in this sample may be carry-over from other donors' samples. Here the CDR3 reads CAAAGSGNQPQHF. The CDR3 DNA follows: TGTGCCGCGGCTGGGTCGGGTAATCAGCCCCAGCATTTT.